Listed below are T cell receptor beta chains from one sample, sequenced in a study of neurological immune-mediated disorders. TCRdb itself ran the 5' RACE reads through MiXCR, one entry per CDR3 protein. The repertoire includes approximately 60,000 distinct CDR3 sequences, more than 4% of them detected once, and approximately 2.9% sits in the top ten. The specimen was PBMCs. The receptors stem from a man aged 50 to 59 with multiple sclerosis. Both conserved end residues are part of each CDR3. D genes are given only for firm matches. Where a row states a size, it is once, few, many or the class of an expanded clone; other rows omit it.

>TRBV28|-|TRBJ1-1|12|many
TGTGCCAGCAGCTGGATGAACACTGAAGCTTTCTTT
CASSWMNTEAFF
>TRBV20-1|TRBD1|TRBJ2-2|14|many
TGCAGTGCTAGGGGACAGGGGCGAACCGGGGAGCTGTTTTTT
CSARGQGRTGELFF
>TRBV7-2|-|TRBJ2-2|15|-
TGTGCCAGCAGTTCATCGGCGTTATCTACCGGGGAGCTGTTTTTT
CASSSSALSTGELFF
>TRBV6-5|-|TRBJ1-6|17|many
TGTGCCAGCAGTCAAAGTGGGGGTGGCCCCTATAATTCACCCCTCAACTTT
CASSQSGGGPYNSPLNF
>TRBV20-1|-|TRBJ2-5|12|many
TGCAGTGGAGAGGGGGGCGGGGAGACCCAGTACTTC
CSGEGGGETQYF
>TRBV7-6|TRBD1|TRBJ1-1|14|many
TGTGCCAGCAGCTTAGGGACAGGGTACACTGAAGCTTTCTTT
CASSLGTGYTEAFF
>TRBV5-1|TRBD1|TRBJ1-2|16|many
TGCGCCAGCAGCTTAACCGGGACAGGAGAACGGCATGGCTACACCTTC
CASSLTGTGERHGYTF
>TRBV7-9|-|TRBJ2-2|16|many
TGTGCCAGCAGCGTGACTGGCGGGGCGAACACCGGGGAGCTGTTTTTT
CASSVTGGANTGELFF
>TRBV20-1|-|TRBJ2-5|14|many
TGCAGTGGGGGGCCCCCTCAGGGTTTTGAGACCCAGTACTTC
CSGGPPQGFETQYF
>TRBV28|-|TRBJ2-1|15|many
TGTGCCAGCAGTTTATCTGGGGGGTTCTACAATGAGCAGTTCTTC
CASSLSGGFYNEQFF
>TRBV7-6|-|TRBJ2-7|14|many
TGTGCCAGCAGCCGGTCGGGCCGCTCCTACGAGCAGTACTTC
CASSRSGRSYEQYF
>TRBV9|-|TRBJ2-3|14|many
TGTGCCAGCAGCGTAGGTAGAACCGGGGATACGCAGTATTTT
CASSVGRTGDTQYF
>TRBV5-1|TRBD1|TRBJ1-5|15|many
TGCGCCAGCAGCTGGGGGACAGGGGGTAATCAGCCCCAGCATTTT
CASSWGTGGNQPQHF
>TRBV14|TRBD1|TRBJ1-3|16|many
TGTGCCAGCAGCACCGGGACAGGGACATTTGGAAACACCATATATTTT
CASSTGTGTFGNTIYF
>TRBV2|-|TRBJ1-5|15|-
TGTGCCAGCAGTGCCCGCGAAACAGGGAATCAGCCCCAGAATTTT
CASSARETGNQPQNF
>TRBV20-1|-|TRBJ1-1|12|many
TGCAGTGCTCCACGGAGCAGCCCTGAAGCTTTCTTT
CSAPRSSPEAFF
>TRBV5-6|-|TRBJ1-3|14|many
TGTGCCAGCATCCAAGGCCTCTCGGCCAACACCATATATTTT
CASIQGLSANTIYF